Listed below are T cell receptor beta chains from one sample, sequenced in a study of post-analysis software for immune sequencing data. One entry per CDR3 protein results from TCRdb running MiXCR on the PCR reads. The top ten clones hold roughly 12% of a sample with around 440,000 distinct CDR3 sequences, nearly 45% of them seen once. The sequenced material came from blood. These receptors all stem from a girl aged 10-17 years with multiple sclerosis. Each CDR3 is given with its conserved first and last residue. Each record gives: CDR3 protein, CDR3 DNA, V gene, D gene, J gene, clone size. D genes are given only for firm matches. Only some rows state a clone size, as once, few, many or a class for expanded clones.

cdr3_aa: CASSLDAGTYNEQFF
cdr3_nt: TGCGCCAGCAGCTTAGACGCAGGCACCTACAATGAGCAGTTCTTC
v_call: TRBV11-2
d_call: .
j_call: TRBJ2-1
clone_size: .

cdr3_aa: CASSYPKTGTGGTDTQYF
cdr3_nt: TGTGCCAGCAGTTACCCGAAGACCGGGACAGGGGGCACAGATACGCAGTATTTT
v_call: TRBV6-2/TRBV6-3
d_call: TRBD1
j_call: TRBJ2-3
clone_size: few

cdr3_aa: CATSGRTGGDYGYTF
cdr3_nt: TGTGCCACCAGTGGGCGAACAGGGGGAGACTATGGCTACACCTTC
v_call: TRBV24-1
d_call: TRBD1
j_call: TRBJ1-2
clone_size: .

cdr3_aa: CASSYQGGDTQYF
cdr3_nt: TGTGCCAGCAGTTACCAGGGGGGAGATACGCAGTATTTT
v_call: TRBV6-5
d_call: .
j_call: TRBJ2-3
clone_size: .

cdr3_aa: CASSQEGGLTRSYNEQFF
cdr3_nt: TGCGCCAGCAGCCAAGAGGGGGGGTTAACTCGCTCCTACAATGAGCAGTTCTTC
v_call: TRBV4-1
d_call: TRBD2
j_call: TRBJ2-1
clone_size: .

cdr3_aa: CASSPLLAENTDTQYF
cdr3_nt: TGTGCCAGCTCACCCCTACTAGCGGAAAACACAGATACGCAGTATTTT
v_call: TRBV18
d_call: TRBD2
j_call: TRBJ2-3
clone_size: .

cdr3_aa: CAIKEGLGRGRETQYF
cdr3_nt: TGTGCCATCAAGGAGGGGTTAGGGCGGGGAAGAGAGACCCAGTACTTC
v_call: TRBV10-3
d_call: .
j_call: TRBJ2-5
clone_size: .

cdr3_aa: CSVGGQMNTGELFF
cdr3_nt: TGCAGCGTTGGGGGACAGATGAACACCGGGGAGCTGTTTTTT
v_call: TRBV29-1
d_call: TRBD1
j_call: TRBJ2-2
clone_size: .

cdr3_aa: CASSPGDGNTGELFF
cdr3_nt: TGTGCCAGCAGCCCGGGGGACGGGAACACCGGGGAGCTGTTTTTT
v_call: TRBV12-3/TRBV12-4
d_call: .
j_call: TRBJ2-2
clone_size: .

cdr3_aa: CASRPGGGEKLFF
cdr3_nt: TGTGCCAGCAGGCCAGGCGGTGGAGAAAAACTGTTTTTT
v_call: TRBV12-3/TRBV12-4
d_call: .
j_call: TRBJ1-4
clone_size: .

cdr3_aa: CASRTGVNEQFF
cdr3_nt: TGTGCCAGCAGGACAGGGGTCAATGAGCAGTTCTTC
v_call: TRBV7-8
d_call: TRBD1
j_call: TRBJ2-1
clone_size: .

cdr3_aa: CAGSLVGVGVTYEQYF
cdr3_nt: TGCGCCGGCAGCTTGGTGGGGGTCGGCGTCACCTACGAGCAGTACTTC
v_call: TRBV5-1
d_call: .
j_call: TRBJ2-7
clone_size: .

cdr3_aa: CASSGTATFYGYTF
cdr3_nt: TGTGCCAGCAGCGGGACAGCTACCTTCTATGGCTACACCTTC
v_call: TRBV27
d_call: TRBD1
j_call: TRBJ1-2
clone_size: .